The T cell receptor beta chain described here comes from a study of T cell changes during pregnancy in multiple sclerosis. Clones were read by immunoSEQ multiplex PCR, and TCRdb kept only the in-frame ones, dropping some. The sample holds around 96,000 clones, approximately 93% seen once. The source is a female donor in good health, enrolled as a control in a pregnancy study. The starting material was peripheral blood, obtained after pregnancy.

Here the CDR3 reads CASTPTSGSYTQYF. CDR3 DNA: TGTGCCAGCACTCCGACTAGCGGGAGTTATACGCAGTATTTT. This chain connects TRBV6-1 to TRBJ2-3, with 12 nucleotides matching TRBD2. This CDR3 is 14 amino acids long. Germline V gene sequence: CDR1 MNHNS, CDR2 SASEGT. The V and J ends lost 7 bases and 7 bases, in that order; junction bases with no gene match: 6.